This T cell receptor beta chain was recovered during a study of Graves' ophthalmopathy and Graves' hyperthyroidism. Turning to the study itself: Absence of ophthalmopathy within 18 months of follow-up defined stable hyperthyroidism.

Amplification targeted the TCR beta CDR3 regions, with RNA transcripts as the source material. HTBI primers served in a first-round RT-PCR, which a second-round multiplex PCR followed. TCRdb reprocessed the multiplex PCR reads via MiXCR and lists one record per CDR3 protein. Among about 1.2 million distinct CDR3 sequences listed, 35% to 40% were seen once. People with hyperthyroidism were aged 18 to 65 and newly diagnosed, under 2 months' duration. At least ten counts were recorded for this clonotype. The antigen is undetermined. Whole-study findings and limits: A 13-signature model separated ophthalmopathy from stable hyperthyroidism, reaching roughly 85% sensitivity and almost 82% specificity cross-validated.

Specimen: peripheral blood or thyroid tissue (not recorded which). This TCR was recovered from an adult man with Graves' hyperthyroidism.

The CDR3 region is CSASERGTYQETQYF. CDR3 nucleotide sequence: TGCAGTGCTAGTGAACGCGGGACGTACCAAGAGACCCAGTACTTC. The chain links TRBV20-1 to TRBJ2-5, with D perhaps TRBD2 (6 bases). Trimming took off 3 bases at V and 0 bases at J, with 14 bases between the two ends. This CDR3 has 15 amino acids. Germline V gene lookup returns CDR1 DFQATT and CDR2 SNEGSKA (reference sequence).